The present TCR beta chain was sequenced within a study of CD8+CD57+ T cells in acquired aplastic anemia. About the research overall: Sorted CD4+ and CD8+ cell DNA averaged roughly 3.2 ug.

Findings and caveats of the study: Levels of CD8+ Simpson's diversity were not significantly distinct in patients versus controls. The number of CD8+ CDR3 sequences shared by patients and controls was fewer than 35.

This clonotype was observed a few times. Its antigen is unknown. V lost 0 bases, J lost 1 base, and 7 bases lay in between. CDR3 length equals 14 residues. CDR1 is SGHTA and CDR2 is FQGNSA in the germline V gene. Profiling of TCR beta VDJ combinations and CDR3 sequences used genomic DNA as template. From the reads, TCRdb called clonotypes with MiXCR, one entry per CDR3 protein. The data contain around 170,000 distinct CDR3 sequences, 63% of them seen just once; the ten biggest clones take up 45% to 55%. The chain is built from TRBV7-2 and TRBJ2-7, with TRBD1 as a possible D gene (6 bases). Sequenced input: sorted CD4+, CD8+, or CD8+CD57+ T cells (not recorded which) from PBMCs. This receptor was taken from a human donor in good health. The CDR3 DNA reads TGTGCCAGCAGCTTAGCCACAGGGTCCTACGAGCAGTACTTC. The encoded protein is CASSLATGSYEQYF.